Listed here are 18 T cell receptor beta chains from one sample, sequenced in a study of cytomegalovirus exposure and HLA in healthy donors. The table came from immunoSEQ multiplex PCR; TCRdb's copy has only in-frame clones and leaves some out. The repertoire holds 160,000 or so clones, around 81% seen once, with approximately 2.4% in the top ten. The sequenced sample consisted of PBMCs. The receptors shown here come from a young man in good health and CMV-seropositive.

The J gene is TRBJ1-6, the V gene TRBV10-3; D unresolved. Germline CDR1 reads ENHRY; CDR2 reads SYGVKD. V was cut by 10 bases and J by 10 bases, with 23 bases left in between. CDR3 size: 15 residues. DNA of the CDR3: TGTGCCACTACAGACAAAAATCGCAGATTCTCACCCCTCCACTTT. This gives the protein CATTDKNRRFSPLHF.

V and J are TRBV25-1 and TRBJ2-5; weak D call: TRBD2 (5 bases). The CDR3 is 13 amino acids. Trimming left V 4 bases short and J 5 bases short, with 11 bases between. Germline assignment: CDR1 MGHDK and CDR2 SYGVNS. The DNA for the CDR3 is TGTGCCAGCAGTGGGGGAGTGGGGGAGACCCAGTACTTC. Amino acid sequence: CASSGGVGETQYF.

The rearrangement joins TRBV6-1 to TRBJ1-2; 8 nucleotides align to TRBD1. The CDR3 sequence is 15 residues long. Germline V CDR1 and CDR2: MNHNS, SASEGT. With 2 bases clipped from V and 4 bases from J, the junction kept 6 bases outside the gene matches. CDR3 protein: CASSETPGTGYGYTF. In DNA form, the CDR3 reads TGTGCCAGCAGTGAAACGCCGGGGACAGGCTATGGCTACACCTTC.

The V gene is TRBV4-3, the J gene TRBJ2-7; 7 nucleotides align to TRBD2. The V gene's germline CDR1 is LGHNA and CDR2 YSLEER. The junction had 6 bases not matched to a gene; V was cut back by 0 bases and J by 4 bases. The CDR3 length is 15 residues. The CDR3 region has the DNA TGCGCCAGCAGCCAAGAATGGGAGGGATTGTACGAGCAGTACTTC. Amino acid sequence: CASSQEWEGLYEQYF.

This clone has only a few counts. Other DNA sequences from this sample encode an identical CDR3 as well. The rearrangement uses TRBV4-3 and TRBJ2-7, with 10 bases identical to TRBD2. The CDR3 consists of 15 residues. The germline CDR1 and CDR2 sequences are LGHNA and YSLEER. V shed 0 bases, J shed 3 bases, and the junction held 2 bases outside the gene matches. As DNA, the CDR3 is TGCGCCAGCAGCCAAGATACTAGCGGGGTCTACGAGCAGTACTTC. Translation: CASSQDTSGVYEQYF.

The chain is built from TRBV18 and TRBJ2-3; D not resolved. V shed 5 bases and J shed 10 bases, with 7 bases lying between them. From germline, CDR1 is KGHSH and CDR2 LQKENI. The CDR3 contains 10 residues. Written as DNA, the CDR3 is TGTGCCAGCTCAACAAATGCGCAGTATTTT. It translates to CASSTNAQYF.

This chain joins TRBV18 and TRBJ1-5, with D possibly TRBD1 on 5 matching bases. Germline values: CDR1 KGHSH, CDR2 LQKENI. The CDR3 loop spans 15 amino acids. V gave up 6 bases and J gave up 2 bases, with 14 bases separating them. The chain's CDR3 is CASSLQVSGNQPQHF. CDR3 DNA: TGTGCCAGCTCGTTACAGGTATCTGGCAATCAGCCCCAGCATTTT.

The chain carries TRBV18 and TRBJ1-3; 10 bases line up with TRBD1. With V trimmed by 1 base and J by 8 bases, 11 bases remained unmatched. CDR1 is KGHSH and CDR2 is LQKENI in the germline V gene. This CDR3 spans 17 amino acids. The CDR3 sequence is CASSPLLGQGTVHTIYF. The CDR3 bases are TGTGCCAGCTCACCACTACTGGGACAGGGGACGGTTCACACCATATATTTT.

The V and J genes are TRBV6-5 and TRBJ2-5; 7 bases match TRBD2. Germline values: CDR1 MNHEY, CDR2 SVGAGI. The CDR3 loop spans 14 amino acids. The trim removed 6 bases at V and 7 bases at J, leaving 11 bases unmatched. DNA for the CDR3: TGTGCCAGCAGCTCCAGAGGGAGGGACGCGACCCAGTACTTC. Its protein is CASSSRGRDATQYF.

This chain joins TRBV5-1 and TRBJ2-5, with a possible D match to TRBD2 (5 bases). The germline gives CDR1 SGHRS, CDR2 YFSETQ. The CDR3 runs 15 residues. V was clipped by 1 base and J by 1 base, with 11 bases between them. CDR3 nucleotide sequence: TGCGCCAGCAGCTTGATGAGGGATAGCCAAGAGACCCAGTACTTC. This gives the protein CASSLMRDSQETQYF.

This chain links TRBV7-6 with TRBJ1-3; TRBD1 matches at 9 bases. With V trimmed by 5 bases and J by 1 base, 3 bases remained unmatched. Germline V gives CDR1 SGHVS, CDR2 FNYEAQ. The CDR3 extends over 15 amino acids. CDR3 protein: CASSLGQGSGNTIYF. DNA of the CDR3: TGTGCCAGCAGCCTGGGACAGGGTTCTGGAAACACCATATATTTT.

This clone was observed a few times. J is TRBJ2-7 and V is TRBV19; 8 bases are a match to TRBD2. Germline trimming cut 5 bases from V and 2 bases from J; bases unmatched to any gene: 8. Germline CDR1 is LNHDA and CDR2 is SQIVND (reference sequence). There are 15 residues in the CDR3. The CDR3 reads CASSSPGGATYEQYF. The CDR3 nucleotides read TGTGCCAGTAGTTCCCCCGGGGGGGCTACCTACGAGCAGTACTTC.

The gene calls are TRBV7-8 and TRBJ2-7; D is possibly TRBD2 (6 bases). Trimming pared 5 bases from V and 4 bases from J, leaving 18 bases between. Germline V gene sequence: CDR1 SGHVS, CDR2 FQNEAQ. This CDR3 has 15 residues. The chain's CDR3 is CASSGLGGTRYEQYF. The CDR3, as DNA: TGTGCCAGCAGCGGACTGGGCGGGACGCGGTACGAGCAGTACTTC.

This clone was observed a single time. The chain links TRBV7-9 to TRBJ2-5, with 8 bases fitting TRBD1. The V and J ends lost 7 bases and 1 base, in that order; junction bases with no gene match: 8. The CDR3 spans 15 residues. Per germline, CDR1 SEHNR and CDR2 FQNEAQ (reference sequence). DNA for the CDR3: TGTGCCAGCACCCCCAGGGGGCGGGGCCAAGAGACCCAGTACTTC. This translates into CASTPRGRGQETQYF.

The chain combines TRBV29-1 with TRBJ2-1; D is ambiguous. V lost 6 bases and J lost 3, with 9 bases in between. Germline V gene lookup returns CDR1 SQVTM and CDR2 ANQGSEA. This CDR3 contains 12 residues. The CDR3 here is CSVVNRYNEQFF. CDR3 bases: TGCAGCGTCGTAAATCGCTACAATGAGCAGTTCTTC.

V gene TRBV7-9 combines with J gene TRBJ2-7, with TRBD1 as a possible D gene (5 bases). The CDR3 loop spans 15 amino acids. Per germline, CDR1 SEHNR and CDR2 FQNEAQ (reference sequence). Trimming stripped 5 bases from V and 5 bases from J, with 19 bases between. The CDR3 sequence is CASSPRPVSQDEQYF. The DNA for the CDR3 is TGTGCCAGCAGCCCACGTCCCGTTTCACAGGACGAGCAGTACTTC.

The rearrangement joins TRBV19 to TRBJ1-5; 11 nucleotides align to TRBD1. This CDR3 has 18 amino acids. The germline V gene has CDR1 LNHDA and CDR2 SQIVND (reference sequence). V lost 5 bases to trimming and J lost 4 bases; unmatched junction nucleotides: 13. The CDR3 nucleotides are TGTGCCAGTAGTGGGCCCTGGGACAGGGGGAGTCTTAATCAGCCCCAGCATTTT. Its protein product is CASSGPWDRGSLNQPQHF.

The rearrangement joins TRBV6-5 to TRBJ1-1, with D perhaps matching TRBD1 (5 bases). Germline CDR1 and CDR2: MNHEY and SVGAGI. The CDR3 runs to 14 residues. Between the trimmed V and J ends, which lost 4 bases and 1 base, there was a span of 10 bases. CDR3 sequence: CASSWFGGNTEAFF. The CDR3 DNA reads as TGTGCCAGCAGTTGGTTCGGGGGGAACACTGAAGCTTTCTTT.